This T cell receptor beta chain was recovered during a study of radiotherapy plus CTLA-4 blockade in lung cancer. Background on the study: Patients showed objective responses in about 18% of cases and disease control in around 30%.

CDR1 is SSHAT and CDR2 is FNYEAQ in the germline V gene (reference sequence). V lost 3 bases and J lost 1; bases outside the gene matches: 3. The CDR3 has 15 residues. Only in-frame clones appear in the TCRdb table, and some are missing; sequencing was by immunoSEQ multiplex PCR. Of 65,000 to 100,000 clones in the sample, under 85% were seen once. This specimen was peripheral blood, taken from a patient treated with radiotherapy plus ipilimumab. This clonotype was sampled from a human donor with non-small cell lung cancer who had stable disease on radiotherapy plus ipilimumab. This chain connects TRBV7-7 to TRBJ2-5, with 9 bases fitting TRBD1. This CDR3 reads CASSLGQGLQETQYF. DNA of the CDR3: TGTGCCAGCAGCTTGGGACAGGGCCTCCAAGAGACCCAGTACTTC.